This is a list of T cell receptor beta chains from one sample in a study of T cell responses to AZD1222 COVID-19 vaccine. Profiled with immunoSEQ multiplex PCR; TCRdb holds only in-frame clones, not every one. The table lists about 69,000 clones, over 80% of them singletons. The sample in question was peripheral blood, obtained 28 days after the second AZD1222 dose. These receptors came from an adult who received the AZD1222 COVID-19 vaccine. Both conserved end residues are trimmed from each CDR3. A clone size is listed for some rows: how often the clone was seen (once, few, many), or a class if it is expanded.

CDR3: ARTGLMNTEAF
V: TRBV2
size: -
J: TRBJ1-1

CDR3: ASSIDPVNTEAF
V: TRBV19
size: -
J: TRBJ1-1

CDR3: ASSAPGIAVDEQY
V: TRBV9
size: -
J: TRBJ2-7

CDR3: ASRTSGGAQEATQY
V: TRBV10-2
size: -
J: TRBJ2-5

CDR3: ASRANEGFANTGELF
V: TRBV3-1/TRBV3-2
size: -
J: TRBJ2-2

CDR3: ASSNRGSSSYNEQF
V: TRBV11-3
size: -
J: TRBJ2-1

CDR3: ASSLLAGGGYNEQF
V: TRBV5-1
size: -
J: TRBJ2-1

CDR3: ASSFTGANVLT
V: TRBV5-5
size: once
J: TRBJ2-6

CDR3: ASRYSRGASSGYT
V: TRBV6-5
size: once
J: TRBJ1-2

CDR3: ASSLARGSYEQY
V: TRBV5-1
size: -
J: TRBJ2-7

CDR3: ASSKSRDSYEQY
V: TRBV27
size: -
J: TRBJ2-7

CDR3: ASSFIGSGSYEQF
V: TRBV28
size: -
J: TRBJ2-1

CDR3: ATRDWTTTNEKLF
V: TRBV10-3
size: -
J: TRBJ1-4

CDR3: ASSLQDSYNEQF
V: TRBV27
size: few
J: TRBJ2-1

CDR3: ASSRTGTGYYNEQF
V: TRBV7-9
size: -
J: TRBJ2-1

CDR3: ASSPRTGNYGYT
V: TRBV27
size: -
J: TRBJ1-2

CDR3: ASSWRVSQETQY
V: TRBV2
size: -
J: TRBJ2-5

CDR3: ASSLVGSNEKLF
V: TRBV5-1
size: -
J: TRBJ1-4

CDR3: ASSFPLGGIAGANVLT
V: TRBV5-4
size: -
J: TRBJ2-6

CDR3: ASRAQAEKLF
V: TRBV12-3/TRBV12-4
size: -
J: TRBJ1-4

CDR3: ASGTPAGSGEQY
V: TRBV12-5
size: few
J: TRBJ2-7

CDR3: ASSHRVGEKLF
V: TRBV3-1/TRBV3-2
size: -
J: TRBJ1-4

CDR3: ASSHLAGVPFGDTGELF
V: TRBV14
size: -
J: TRBJ2-2

CDR3: ASSIVGNSNQPQH
V: TRBV19
size: -
J: TRBJ1-5

CDR3: AWNMGRSYGYT
V: TRBV30
size: few
J: TRBJ1-2

CDR3: ASSLRDIPDTQY
V: TRBV7-9
size: -
J: TRBJ2-3

CDR3: ASSPLVAGTDSYGYT
V: TRBV4-2
size: -
J: TRBJ1-2

CDR3: ASSINRQGVYGYT
V: TRBV19
size: -
J: TRBJ1-2

CDR3: ASSLVAGGYNEQF
V: TRBV5-6
size: -
J: TRBJ2-1

CDR3: ASSIVSGNEQY
V: TRBV19
size: -
J: TRBJ2-7

CDR3: ASSLVAGGLSSYNEQF
V: TRBV5-4
size: -
J: TRBJ2-1

CDR3: ASRLGGKEGYT
V: TRBV12-3/TRBV12-4
size: once
J: TRBJ1-2

CDR3: ASSDPGQGPYEQY
V: TRBV10-1
size: -
J: TRBJ2-7

CDR3: ASSLKSPEAF
V: TRBV28
size: -
J: TRBJ1-1

CDR3: ASSLVTGHGPNEQF
V: TRBV11-3
size: -
J: TRBJ2-1

CDR3: ASRVGEVYGYT
V: TRBV28
size: -
J: TRBJ1-2

CDR3: ASHRQPDQPQH
V: TRBV5-5
size: -
J: TRBJ1-5

CDR3: ASSEARLAGNTGELF
V: TRBV6-1
size: -
J: TRBJ2-2

CDR3: ASSRQAPAGGPGGELF
V: TRBV4-2
size: -
J: TRBJ2-2

CDR3: ASSSGPNEQF
V: TRBV7-9
size: once
J: TRBJ2-1

CDR3: ASSSELGVRYGYT
V: TRBV18
size: -
J: TRBJ1-2

CDR3: ASSFRGGKETQY
V: TRBV11-1
size: -
J: TRBJ2-5

CDR3: ASSTQPGNTIY
V: TRBV5-1
size: -
J: TRBJ1-3

CDR3: ASSQGGRAF
V: TRBV14
size: -
J: TRBJ1-1

CDR3: ASSPGEWSTEAF
V: TRBV18
size: -
J: TRBJ1-1